This is a list of T cell receptor beta chains from one sample in a study of blood T cells in healthy people across ages. TCRdb reanalysed the 5' RACE reads using MiXCR and keeps one entry per CDR3 protein. The sample has some 370,000 distinct CDR3 sequences; about 49% are singletons. The source material was blood. Every receptor here comes from a man between 60 and 70 years old in good health. CDR3s include the opening cysteine and the closing phenylalanine or tryptophan. The order of the fields is D gene, CDR3 length, clone size, V gene, J gene, CDR3 protein, CDR3 DNA. The D gene is left open where the match is weak. Clone size is not always given. Where it is, it says once, few, many or a class for expanded clones.

TRBD1	13	few	TRBV7-2	TRBJ2-5	CASSSTGAETQYF	TGTGCCAGCAGCTCGACAGGGGCGGAGACCCAGTACTTC
.	15	.	TRBV20-1	TRBJ2-7	CSARDFGGSPYEQYF	TGCAGTGCTAGAGATTTTGGGGGGAGTCCCTACGAGCAGTACTTC
TRBD2	14	.	TRBV27	TRBJ2-5	CASRLAGNQETQYF	TGTGCCAGCAGACTAGCGGGGAACCAAGAGACCCAGTACTTC
.	14	.	TRBV27	TRBJ1-1	CASISSGSGAATFF	TGTGCCAGCATCAGCAGCGGTAGCGGCGCTGCAACTTTCTTT
.	15	.	TRBV20-1	TRBJ2-3	CSASGEGGRADTQYF	TGCAGTGCTAGTGGTGAGGGGGGACGTGCAGATACGCAGTATTTT
.	15	.	TRBV7-9	TRBJ2-1	CASSLDLAGANEQFF	TGTGCCAGCAGCTTAGACCTAGCAGGGGCCAATGAGCAGTTCTTC
.	13	.	TRBV5-1	TRBJ1-4	CASSLNRGEKLFF	TGCGCCAGCAGCTTAAACCGAGGGGAAAAACTGTTTTTT
TRBD1	14	.	TRBV20-1	TRBJ2-1	CSARPPQGVNEQFF	TGCAGTGCTAGACCCCCGCAGGGGGTTAATGAGCAGTTCTTC
.	14	.	TRBV4-2	TRBJ1-1	CASSQESPNTEAFF	TGTGCCAGCAGCCAAGAGTCCCCGAACACTGAAGCTTTCTTT
TRBD2	15	.	TRBV6-5	TRBJ2-3	CASRLAGVSTDTQYF	TGTGCCAGCAGACTAGCGGGCGTTAGCACAGATACGCAGTATTTT
TRBD2	15	.	TRBV12-3/TRBV12-4	TRBJ2-1	CASSTHGGGRNEQFF	TGTGCCAGCAGTACCCACGGGGGGGGAAGAAATGAGCAGTTCTTC
.	15	.	TRBV7-7	TRBJ1-2	CASSPITGQGYGYTF	TGTGCTAGCAGCCCCATAACAGGGCAGGGCTATGGCTACACCTTC
TRBD1	12	many	TRBV25-1	TRBJ2-7	CASTGQGYEQYF	TGTGCCAGCACAGGACAGGGTTACGAGCAGTACTTC
.	15	many	TRBV28	TRBJ2-3	CASSLYRDPTDTQYF	TGTGCCAGCAGTCTTTACAGGGATCCCACAGATACGCAGTATTTT
.	15	many	TRBV11-2	TRBJ1-6	CASSLDSPERSPLHF	TGTGCCAGCAGCTTAGATTCCCCAGAAAGGTCACCCCTCCACTTT
.	14	.	TRBV7-2	TRBJ1-2	CASSVVGQVYGYTF	TGTGCCAGCAGCGTAGTGGGACAAGTCTATGGCTACACCTTC
.	14	.	TRBV15	TRBJ2-5	CATSRDAGQETQYF	TGTGCCACCAGCAGAGATGCCGGACAAGAGACCCAGTACTTC
.	13	few	TRBV20-1	TRBJ2-7	CSASSRPTYEQYF	TGCAGTGCTAGTTCGAGGCCGACCTACGAGCAGTACTTC
.	13	.	TRBV24-1	TRBJ2-5	CATKASVGGTQYF	TGTGCCACCAAGGCTTCAGTAGGGGGGACCCAGTACTTC
TRBD2	15	few	TRBV7-3	TRBJ2-3	CASSQSASGGDTQYF	TGTGCCAGCAGCCAAAGTGCTAGCGGCGGGGATACGCAGTATTTT
TRBD1	15	.	TRBV4-3	TRBJ1-2	CASSQELQGAYGYTF	TGCGCCAGCAGCCAAGAGTTACAGGGGGCTTATGGCTACACCTTC
.	11	few	TRBV20-1	TRBJ2-1	CGISWHNEQFF	TGCGGGATATCGTGGCACAATGAGCAGTTCTTC
.	14	.	TRBV6-5	TRBJ2-3	CASSRRTQGDTQYF	TGTGCCAGCAGCCGTCGGACACAAGGGGATACGCAGTATTTT
.	16	.	TRBV6-1	TRBJ1-4	CASSDSLRRTDEKLFF	TGTGCCAGCAGTGATAGCCTTCGGAGGACCGATGAAAAACTGTTTTTT
.	16	few	TRBV4-2	TRBJ2-7	CASSQDTDGSSYEQYF	TGTGCCAGCAGCCAAGATACGGACGGGAGCTCCTACGAGCAGTACTTC
.	15	.	TRBV13	TRBJ2-1	CASSGGYSSYNEQFF	TGTGCCAGCAGTGGGGGGTACTCCTCCTACAATGAGCAGTTCTTC
TRBD1	13	.	TRBV7-8	TRBJ1-2	CASTRDRVDGYTF	TGTGCCAGCACAAGGGACAGGGTCGATGGCTACACCTTC
TRBD2	16	.	TRBV12-3/TRBV12-4	TRBJ2-1	CASSLAGTSGGGEQFF	TGTGCCAGCAGTTTAGCGGGGACTAGCGGGGGGGGAGAGCAGTTCTTC
.	14	.	TRBV7-2	TRBJ2-7	CASSSGDLSYEQYF	TGTGCCAGCAGCTCAGGGGACCTCTCCTACGAGCAGTACTTC
.	10	.	TRBV29-1	TRBJ2-3	CSVHIDTQYF	TGCAGCGTTCATATCGATACGCAGTATTTT
.	13	.	TRBV3-1	TRBJ1-5	CASSRISGQPQHF	TGTGCCAGCAGCCGCATCTCTGGTCAGCCCCAGCATTTT
.	15	few	TRBV11-2	TRBJ1-2	CASSSNRASFYGYTF	TGTGCCAGCAGCTCGAACAGGGCGAGTTTCTATGGCTACACCTTC
.	12	.	TRBV6-6	TRBJ2-1	CASQGSYNEQFF	TGTGCCAGCCAAGGCTCCTACAATGAGCAGTTCTTC
.	12	.	TRBV29-1	TRBJ2-7	CSAQGQRYEQYF	TGCAGCGCCCAAGGACAGCGCTACGAGCAGTACTTC
.	14	.	TRBV24-1	TRBJ2-1	CATRGTGSYNEQFF	TGTGCCACCAGAGGGACTGGCTCCTACAATGAGCAGTTCTTC
.	16	.	TRBV7-2	TRBJ1-4	CASSLGWGATNEKLFF	TGTGCCAGCAGCTTAGGATGGGGCGCAACTAATGAAAAACTGTTTTTT
.	15	.	TRBV21-1	TRBJ1-6	CASSKRPAGNSPLHF	TGTGCCAGCAGCAAACGGCCAGCTGGGAATTCACCCCTCCACTTT
.	16	few	TRBV4-2	TRBJ2-7	CASSQDGGGSTYEQYF	TGTGCCAGCAGCCAAGACGGTGGAGGGTCAACCTACGAGCAGTACTTC
.	14	.	TRBV10-3	TRBJ2-7	CAVSLRDPTYEQYF	TGTGCCGTCAGTTTAAGGGACCCCACCTACGAGCAGTACTTC
.	14	few	TRBV7-2	TRBJ2-1	CASSFGEPYNEQFF	TGTGCCAGCAGCTTTGGAGAACCTTACAATGAGCAGTTCTTC
TRBD1	14	.	TRBV7-8	TRBJ1-5	CASSVWGQGIPQHF	TGTGCCAGCAGCGTATGGGGACAGGGGATTCCCCAGCATTTT